Listed here are 30 T cell receptor beta chains from one sample, sequenced in a study of cytomegalovirus exposure and HLA in healthy donors. In the PCR, 60 Vbeta and 13 Jbeta primers were used. Using immunoSEQ multiplex PCR, the repertoire was profiled, and TCRdb retains in-frame clones only, with some absent. The sample records over 85,000 clones, about 80% being singletons. The specimen was PBMCs. The receptor source for this set is a woman aged 55-70 years in good health and CMV-seropositive.

This sequence joins TRBV7-6 and TRBJ2-7, with 7 bases matching TRBD1. This CDR3 is built from 16 residues. The trim removed 6 bases at V and 1 base at J, leaving 12 bases unmatched. CDR1 is SGHVS, CDR2 FNYEAQ, per germline. CDR3 sequence reads: CASSRTGTESSYEQYF. In DNA, the CDR3 is TGTGCCAGCAGTAGAACCGGGACAGAGAGTTCCTACGAGCAGTACTTC.

The V and J genes are TRBV5-1 and TRBJ2-7, with TRBD1 identical over 10 bases. There are 16 residues in the CDR3. Looked up from germline, CDR1 is SGHRS and CDR2 is YFSETQ. Trimming removed 0 bases from V and 1 base from J; junction bases left unmatched: 4. The CDR3 here is CASSLGWDRGSYEQYF. In DNA form, the CDR3 reads TGCGCCAGCAGCTTGGGGTGGGACAGGGGATCCTACGAGCAGTACTTC.

V and J are TRBV4-1 and TRBJ1-2, with TRBD1 identical over 7 bases. The length of the CDR3 is 17 residues. Germline CDR1 reads MGHRA; CDR2 reads YSYEKL. The V segment lost 5 bases and the J segment 0 bases; nucleotides outside the gene matches: 12. In nucleotides, the CDR3 is TGCGCCAGCAGCTCCCACCTCCGAGACAGGGCTAACTATGGCTACACCTTC. It codes for CASSSHLRDRANYGYTF.

The V gene is TRBV10-3, the J gene TRBJ2-7; a weak D match, TRBD2 (5 bases). Germline lookup yields CDR1 ENHRY and CDR2 SYGVKD. CDR3 size: 15 residues. The CDR3 region has the DNA TGTGGCTCACAAAGTGGGGAGACTTACCCCTACGAGCAGTACTTC. Amino acid sequence: CGSQSGETYPYEQYF.

This sequence joins TRBV7-3 and TRBJ2-7, with unresolved D. Trimming took off 5 bases at V and 8 bases at J, with 13 bases between the two ends. The CDR3 spans 12 residues. Germline assignment: CDR1 SGHTA and CDR2 FQGTGA. CDR3 in amino acids: CASSPSDMKQYF. CDR3 coding DNA: TGTGCCAGCAGCCCCTCTGACATGAAGCAGTACTTC.

J is TRBJ2-5 and V is TRBV6-1, with TRBD2 identical over 9 bases. TRBJ2-7 explains the end of the DNA better; the J call may be wrong. From germline, CDR1 is MNHNS and CDR2 SASEGT. CDR3 length equals 15 residues. CDR3 in DNA: TGTGCCAGCAGTGAACAAGGGACTAGCTCATACGAGCAGTACTTC. Translating gives CASSEQGTSSYEQYF.

J is TRBJ2-5 and V is TRBV7-6, with unresolved D. The CDR3 has 11 amino acids. The germline V and J ends were trimmed by 5 bases and 2 bases, with 3 bases remaining between them. CDR1 and CDR2 from the germline V gene are SGHVS and FNYEAQ. The CDR3 DNA follows: TGTGCCAGCAGCCCACAAGAGACCCAGTACTTC. Its translation: CASSPQETQYF.

The table lists this clone with a count of one. DNA for the CDR3: TGTGCCAGCAGTGGCGCCGGGACAGAATCCTATGGCTACACCTTC. Amino acid sequence: CASSGAGTESYGYTF. The chain links TRBV28 to TRBJ1-2; 7 bases line up with TRBD1. V dropped 5 bases and J dropped 4; count of bases not matched to a gene: 10. CDR1 is MDHEN, CDR2 SYDVKM, per germline. The CDR3 contains 15 residues.

This rearrangement joins TRBV7-2 to TRBJ2-1; D is unclear. Germline V gives CDR1 SGHTA, CDR2 FQGNSA. This CDR3 comprises 14 residues. With 5 bases removed from V and 10 bases from J, the gap between germline ends came to 18 bases. This CDR3 reads CASSLLSGAPEQFF. In DNA form, the CDR3 reads TGTGCCAGCAGCCTTCTCTCCGGAGCCCCCGAGCAGTTCTTC.

This chain joins TRBV4-2 and TRBJ2-3; no clear D gene. The germline V gene encodes CDR1 LGHNA and CDR2 YNFKEQ. V gave up 1 base and J gave up 5 bases, with 4 bases separating them. The CDR3 length is 12 residues. The CDR3 loop is CASSQGQDTQYF. The CDR3 DNA reads as TGTGCCAGCAGCCAAGGTCAAGATACGCAGTATTTT.

The V call is TRBV6-5, the J call TRBJ1-1; D gene ambiguous. Germline CDR1 and CDR2: MNHEY and SVGAGI. The CDR3 contains 12 residues. The germline V and J ends were trimmed by 5 bases and 7 bases, with 11 bases remaining between them. In DNA, the CDR3 is TGTGCCAGCAGTAAGCCGGGTCTTGAAGCTTTCTTT. The encoded protein is CASSKPGLEAFF.

V gene TRBV7-2 combines with J gene TRBJ1-2; maybe TRBD1 (6 bases). Germline CDR1 SGHTA, CDR2 FQGNSA. V dropped 4 bases and J dropped 6 bases, with 24 bases sitting between them. CDR3 length equals 17 residues. CDR3 sequence (DNA): TGTGCCAGCAGCTCCGACCTCCTGACAGGTGGGGCAGATGGCTACACCTTC. Its translation is CASSSDLLTGGADGYTF. Based on the CDR3 plus reference TRBV7-2 and TRBJ1-2, the full variable domain is GAGVSQSPSNKVTEKGKDVELRCDPISGHTALYWYRQSLGQGLEFLIYFQGNSAPDKSGLPSDRFSAERTGGSVSTLTIQRTQQEDSAVYLCASSSDLLTGGADGYTFGSGTRLTVV.

This clone appeared a single time. This rearrangement joins TRBV6-5 to TRBJ2-7; TRBD1 is a possible D gene (5 bases). The J call may be wrong; the DNA end is better matched by TRBJ2-1. This CDR3 spans 12 amino acids. The germline V gene has CDR1 MNHEY and CDR2 SVGAGI. This CDR3 reads CASTGSYNEQFF. CDR3 DNA: TGTGCCAGCACAGGGTCCTACAATGAGCAGTTCTTC.

This chain connects TRBV6-5 to TRBJ1-2; tentative D call: TRBD1 (6 bases). The germline V gene has CDR1 MNHEY and CDR2 SVGAGI. The CDR3 totals 14 residues. With 8 bases removed from V and 4 bases from J, the gap between germline ends came to 17 bases. The CDR3 is CASGRSGHLYGYTF. In DNA, the CDR3 is TGTGCCAGCGGGCGGTCGGGACACCTCTATGGCTACACCTTC.

The J gene is TRBJ2-3, the V gene TRBV27, with D possibly called TRBD1 or TRBD2 (6 bases each). This CDR3 contains 15 residues. Trimming stripped 6 bases from V and 13 bases from J, with 26 bases between. Germline CDR1 is MNHEY and CDR2 is SMNVEV (reference sequence). This CDR3 reads CASSLGGLASAWEYF. CDR3 in DNA: TGTGCCAGCAGCTTAGGGGGTCTAGCGTCCGCCTGGGAGTATTTT.

The chain carries TRBV5-1 and TRBJ2-1; 9 nucleotides match TRBD2. Germline values: CDR1 SGHRS, CDR2 YFSETQ. Losses at the gene ends were 3 bases for V and 2 bases for J; bases not matched to a gene: 15. This CDR3 is 19 amino acids long. CDR3 sequence: CASSWVASGKKQTYNEQFF. CDR3 coding DNA: TGCGCCAGCAGCTGGGTGGCTAGCGGGAAAAAACAGACCTACAATGAGCAGTTCTTC.

The rearrangement links TRBV9 to TRBJ2-5; TRBD2 agrees at 8 bases. The CDR3 has 16 amino acids. V shed 3 bases, J shed 8 bases, and the junction held 15 bases outside the gene matches. The germline gives CDR1 SGDLS, CDR2 YYNGEE. The CDR3 DNA reads TGTGCCAGCAGCGGAGCCCCCGGGACTAGGTCTGCTACCCAGTACTTC. It translates to CASSGAPGTRSATQYF.

This chain joins TRBV2 and TRBJ1-1, with TRBD1 identical over 9 bases. Germline loops: CDR1 SNHLY, CDR2 FYNNEI. The CDR3 consists of 16 residues. With V trimmed by 2 bases and J by 0 bases, 4 bases remained unmatched. Here the CDR3 reads CASSENRDRVNTEAFF. The CDR3 nucleotides read TGTGCCAGCAGTGAAAACCGGGACAGGGTGAACACTGAAGCTTTCTTT.

This chain connects TRBV4-1 to TRBJ1-2; TRBD1 matches 9 bases. V trimming: 4 bases; J trimming: 3 bases; junction bases outside the gene matches: 9. Germline V gene data show CDR1 as MGHRA and CDR2 as YSYEKL. This CDR3 comprises 16 residues. The CDR3 is CASSPGGTGPYYGYTF. As DNA, the CDR3 is TGCGCCAGCAGCCCAGGGGGGACAGGGCCCTACTATGGCTACACCTTC.

This clone appeared a single time. The rearrangement uses TRBV5-1 and TRBJ2-2; D perhaps matches TRBD1 (6 bases). The CDR3 extends over 18 amino acids. Deletions cut 4 bases from V and 4 bases from J, with 23 bases between. CDR1 and CDR2 from the germline V gene are SGHRS and YFSETQ. The chain's CDR3 is CASSKGTSRTFATGELFF. Written as DNA, the CDR3 is TGCGCCAGCAGCAAAGGGACATCCCGCACCTTCGCCACCGGGGAGCTGTTTTTT.

The rearrangement uses TRBV5-4 and TRBJ2-3, with 9 bases that match TRBD2. The CDR3 runs to 15 residues. Germline CDR1 reads SGHNT; CDR2 reads YYREEE (reference sequence). Unmatched junction bases numbered 4, after V lost 1 base and J lost 4 bases. The CDR3 DNA sequence: TGTGCCAGCAGCTTGCGAGCGGGAGGATCAGATACGCAGTATTTT. Its translation is CASSLRAGGSDTQYF. Combining the CDR3 with reference TRBV5-4 and TRBJ2-3 gives the whole variable domain ETGVTQSPTHLIKTRGQQVTLRCSSQSGHNTVSWYQQALGQGPQFIFQYYREEENGRGNFPPRFSGLQFPNYSSELNVNALELDDSALYLCASSLRAGGSDTQYFGPGTRLTVL.

The V call is TRBV28, the J call TRBJ2-1; TRBD2 agrees at 14 bases. This CDR3 region has 15 residues. Germline CDR1 is MDHEN and CDR2 is SYDVKM. Unmatched junction bases numbered 8, after V lost 4 bases and J lost 12 bases. The CDR3 DNA reads TGTGCCAGCAGTTCGCTTGCTGGACTAGCGGGAGGGCAGTTCTTC. Translation gives CASSSLAGLAGGQFF.

V usage is TRBV7-9 and J usage is TRBJ2-1, with 9 positions matching TRBD2. J lost 3 bases, V lost 1 base, and 4 bases had no gene match. CDR1 is SEHNR and CDR2 is FQNEAQ in the germline V gene (reference sequence). The CDR3 runs to 16 residues. CDR3 loop: CASSLDVSGGYNEQFF. The CDR3 nucleotides read TGTGCCAGCAGCTTAGATGTTAGCGGGGGCTACAATGAGCAGTTCTTC. Variable domain in full (rest from reference TRBV7-9 and TRBJ2-1): DTGVSQNPRHKITKRGQNVTFRCDPISEHNRLYWYRQTLGQGPEFLTYFQNEAQLEKSRLLSDRFSAERPKGSFSTLEIQRTEQGDSAMYLCASSLDVSGGYNEQFFGPGTRLTVL.

There are a few counts of this clone. V gene TRBV10-3 combines with J gene TRBJ2-6, with D perhaps matching TRBD2 (7 bases). V lost 2 bases and J lost 2, with 13 bases in between. CDR1 and CDR2 from the germline V gene are ENHRY and SYGVKD. This CDR3 spans 17 amino acids. The CDR3 reads CAISEVGEGAGANVLTF. The CDR3 DNA follows: TGTGCCATCAGTGAGGTAGGGGAGGGGGCTGGGGCCAACGTCCTGACTTTC.

This clone was observed a few times. The V gene is TRBV5-6, the J gene TRBJ2-7, with 7 bases aligning to TRBD1. Germline-derived CDR1 and CDR2 are SGHDT and YYEEEE. The CDR3 totals 15 residues. The ends lost 1 base at V and 3 bases at J; junction bases unmatched: 7. CDR3: CASSLWDRLNYEQYF. The DNA for the CDR3 is TGTGCCAGCAGCTTGTGGGACAGACTTAACTACGAGCAGTACTTC.

This rearrangement joins TRBV9 to TRBJ1-2; 8 bases fit TRBD1. After removal of 0 bases from V and 3 bases from J, the junction contained 4 bases not matched to a gene. Germline assignment: CDR1 SGDLS and CDR2 YYNGEE. The CDR3 has 15 amino acids. The CDR3 region has the DNA TGTGCCAGCAGCGTAGGGACAGGGCGGGACTATGGCTACACCTTC. Translating it yields CASSVGTGRDYGYTF.

The J gene is TRBJ2-7, the V gene TRBV6-1, with 9 bases lining up with TRBD1. Germline assignment: CDR1 MNHNS and CDR2 SASEGT. Germline trimming cut 10 bases from V and 3 bases from J; bases unmatched to any gene: 7. The CDR3 has 13 residues. The CDR3 nucleotides are TGTGCCATAGACCCGGGACAGGGCTACGAGCAGTACTTC. Its protein product is CAIDPGQGYEQYF.

V and J are TRBV6-6 and TRBJ2-1; D might be TRBD2 (6 bases). The germline V gene has CDR1 MNHNY and CDR2 SVGAGI (reference sequence). CDR3 length: 15 residues. V lost 6 bases to trimming and J lost 0 bases, with 12 bases between them. CDR3 sequence reads: CASRRDSSSYNEQFF. The DNA for the CDR3 is TGTGCCAGCAGACGGGACTCCAGCTCCTACAATGAGCAGTTCTTC.

The CDR3 reads CATSYRTSGRRGTDTQYF. The CDR3, as DNA: TGTGCCACCAGCTACAGGACTAGCGGGAGGAGGGGCACAGATACGCAGTATTTT. The V gene is TRBV15, the J gene TRBJ2-3; 14 bases map to TRBD2. This CDR3 has 18 amino acids. V dropped 5 bases and J dropped 1; count of bases not matched to a gene: 8. Germline CDR1 is LNHNV and CDR2 is YYDKDF (reference sequence).

This clone was counted only a few times. The chain links TRBV5-1 to TRBJ2-5; 9 nucleotides match TRBD2. The ends lost 0 bases at V and 5 bases at J; junction bases unmatched: 17. Germline V gene sequence: CDR1 SGHRS, CDR2 YFSETQ. The CDR3 is made up of 19 amino acids. In DNA, the CDR3 is TGCGCCAGCAGCTTGGTGATTAGCGGGGGCCGAAAGAGAACGGAGACCCAGTACTTC. It encodes CASSLVISGGRKRTETQYF.